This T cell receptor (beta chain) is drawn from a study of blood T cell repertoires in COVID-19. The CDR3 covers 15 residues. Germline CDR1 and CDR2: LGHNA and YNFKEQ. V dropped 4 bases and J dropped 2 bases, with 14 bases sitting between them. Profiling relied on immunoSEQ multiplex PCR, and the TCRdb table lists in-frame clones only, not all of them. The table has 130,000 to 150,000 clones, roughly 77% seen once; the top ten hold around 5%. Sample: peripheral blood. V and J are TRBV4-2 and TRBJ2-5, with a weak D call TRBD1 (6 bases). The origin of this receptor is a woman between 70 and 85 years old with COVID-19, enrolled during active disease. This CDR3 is CASSLKGDPQETQYF. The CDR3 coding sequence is TGTGCCAGCAGCCTCAAGGGGGATCCTCAAGAGACCCAGTACTTC.